The 5 T cell receptor beta chains given below trace back to one sample, sequenced in a study of early T cells in non-severe SARS-CoV-2 infection. TCRdb independently ran MiXCR on the 5' RACE reads; one entry per CDR3 protein. The table includes roughly 48,000 distinct CDR3 sequences, roughly 8% detected once. Sequencing was done on a sample of whole blood. The receptors here all came from an adult who was a healthcare worker with PCR-confirmed SARS-CoV-2 infection or an uninfected control (not recorded which).

This clonotype showed up many times. The chain is built from TRBV20-1 and TRBJ2-7, with 7 nucleotides matching TRBD2. The germline V gene has CDR1 DFQATT and CDR2 SNEGSKA (reference sequence). The CDR3 contains 16 residues. With V trimmed by 1 base and J by 1 base, 10 bases remained unmatched. CDR3 in DNA: TGCAGTGCTAGAGTGAGGGGAGGGAGCCATTCCTACGAGCAGTACTTC. This sequence encodes CSARVRGGSHSYEQYF.

This clonotype was observed many times. J is TRBJ2-5 and V is TRBV11-2, with D possibly being TRBD1 or TRBD2 (5 bases each). The V gene's germline CDR1 is SGHAT and CDR2 FQNNGV. The CDR3 consists of 16 residues. V lost 5 bases and J 0 bases, leaving 16 bases between the germline ends. The CDR3 region is CASSRDRRPYQETQYF. The CDR3 DNA is TGTGCCAGCAGCCGGGACCGACGCCCTTACCAAGAGACCCAGTACTTC. Based on the CDR3 plus reference TRBV11-2 and TRBJ2-5, the full variable domain is EAGVAQSPRYKIIEKRQSVAFWCNPISGHATLYWYQQILGQGPKLLIQFQNNGVVDDSQLPKDRFSAERLKGVDSTLKIQPAKLEDSAVYLCASSRDRRPYQETQYFGPGTRLLVL.

Many counts were recorded for this clonotype. The chain has TRBV6-2 or TRBV6-3 and TRBJ1-6; D ambiguous. The CDR3 sequence is 13 residues long. Trimming stripped 8 bases from V and 7 bases from J, with 12 bases between. Germline V gives CDR1 MNHEY, CDR2 SVGEGT. The CDR3 DNA is TGTGCCAGCGGACGGATATCGAATTCACCCCTCCACTTT. This sequence encodes CASGRISNSPLHF.

This clonotype was observed a few times. The chain joins TRBV18 to TRBJ1-1; D unresolved. The germline CDR1 and CDR2 sequences are KGHSH and LQKENI. V lost 7 bases, J lost 3 bases, and 6 bases lay in between. CDR3 size: 11 residues. The DNA for the CDR3 is TGTGCCAGCTTTGGGGACACTGAAGCTTTCTTT. The encoded protein is CASFGDTEAFF.

This clonotype came up many times. The V call is TRBV6-5, the J call TRBJ2-1; 7 bases agree with TRBD1. V shed 4 bases, J shed 2 bases, and the junction held 5 bases outside the gene matches. Germline V CDR1 and CDR2: MNHEY, SVGAGI. The CDR3 is 15 residues long. The CDR3 protein is CASSSTGSPYNEQFF. CDR3 in DNA: TGTGCCAGCAGTTCGACAGGGTCCCCCTACAATGAGCAGTTCTTC.